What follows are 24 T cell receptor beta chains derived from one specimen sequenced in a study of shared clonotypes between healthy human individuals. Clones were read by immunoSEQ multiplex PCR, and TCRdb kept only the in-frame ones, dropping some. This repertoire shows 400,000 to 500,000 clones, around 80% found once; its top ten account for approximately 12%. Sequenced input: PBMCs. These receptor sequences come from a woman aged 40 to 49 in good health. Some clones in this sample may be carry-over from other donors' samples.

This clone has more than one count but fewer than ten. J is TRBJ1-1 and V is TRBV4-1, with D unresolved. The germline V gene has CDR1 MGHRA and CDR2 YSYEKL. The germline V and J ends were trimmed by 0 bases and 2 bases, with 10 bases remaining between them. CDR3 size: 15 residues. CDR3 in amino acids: CASSQDPQPNTEAFF. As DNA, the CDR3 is TGCGCCAGCAGCCAAGATCCACAGCCTAACACTGAAGCTTTCTTT.

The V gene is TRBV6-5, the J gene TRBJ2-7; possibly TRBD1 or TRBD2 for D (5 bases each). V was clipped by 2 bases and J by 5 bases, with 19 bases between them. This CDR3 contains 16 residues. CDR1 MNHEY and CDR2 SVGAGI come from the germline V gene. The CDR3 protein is CASSYGRGGYPNEQYF. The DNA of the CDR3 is TGTGCCAGCAGTTACGGAAGGGGCGGGTACCCGAACGAGCAGTACTTC.

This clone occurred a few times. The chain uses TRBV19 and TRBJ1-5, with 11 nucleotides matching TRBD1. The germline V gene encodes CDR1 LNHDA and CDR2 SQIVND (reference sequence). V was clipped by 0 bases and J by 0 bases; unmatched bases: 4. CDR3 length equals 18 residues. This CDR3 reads CASSIDRTGGYSNQPQHF. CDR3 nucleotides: TGTGCCAGTAGTATAGACCGGACAGGGGGCTATAGCAATCAGCCCCAGCATTTT.

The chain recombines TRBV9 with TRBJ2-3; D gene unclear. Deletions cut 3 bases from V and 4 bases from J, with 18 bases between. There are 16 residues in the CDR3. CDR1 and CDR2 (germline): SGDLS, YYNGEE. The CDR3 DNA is TGTGCCAGCAGCGACTCTCCTACTGGAAGGGCAGATACGCAGTATTTT. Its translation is CASSDSPTGRADTQYF. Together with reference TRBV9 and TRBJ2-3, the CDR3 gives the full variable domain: DSGVTQTPKHLITATGQRVTLRCSPRSGDLSVYWYQQSLDQGLQFLIQYYNGEERAKGNILERFSAQQFPDLHSELNLSSLELGDSALYFCASSDSPTGRADTQYFGPGTRLTVL.

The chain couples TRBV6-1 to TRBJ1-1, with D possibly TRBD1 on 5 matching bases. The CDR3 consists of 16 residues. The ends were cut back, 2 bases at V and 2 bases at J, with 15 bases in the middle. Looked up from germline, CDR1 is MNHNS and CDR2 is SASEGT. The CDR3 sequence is CASSELKTGLNTEAFF. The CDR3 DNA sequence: TGTGCCAGCAGTGAACTGAAAACAGGCCTTAACACTGAAGCTTTCTTT.

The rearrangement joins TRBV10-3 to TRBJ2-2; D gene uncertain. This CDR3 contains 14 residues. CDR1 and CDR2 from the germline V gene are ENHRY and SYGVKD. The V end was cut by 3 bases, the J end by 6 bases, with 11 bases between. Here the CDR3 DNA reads TGTGCCATCAGTGACCCTAAAGTGCCCGGGGAGCTGTTTTTT. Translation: CAISDPKVPGELFF.

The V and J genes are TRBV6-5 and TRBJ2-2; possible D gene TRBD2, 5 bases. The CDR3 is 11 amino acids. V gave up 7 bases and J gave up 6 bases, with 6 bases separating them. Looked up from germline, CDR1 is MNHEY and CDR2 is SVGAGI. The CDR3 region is CASMRAGELFF. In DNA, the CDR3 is TGTGCCAGCATGCGGGCCGGGGAGCTGTTTTTT.

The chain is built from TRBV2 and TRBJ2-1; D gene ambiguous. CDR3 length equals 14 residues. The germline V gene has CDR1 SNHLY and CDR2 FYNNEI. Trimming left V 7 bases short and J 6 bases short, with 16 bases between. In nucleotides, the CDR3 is TGTGCCAGCACAGTCGAGGCAGGCACCAATGAGCAGTTCTTC. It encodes CASTVEAGTNEQFF.

CDR3 amino acids: CASSLDPGPGGWGEKLFF. DNA of the CDR3: TGCGCCAGCAGCTTGGACCCAGGACCGGGGGGTTGGGGTGAAAAACTGTTTTTT. The V gene is TRBV5-1, the J gene TRBJ1-4, with a tentative D call TRBD1 (5 bases). Looked up from germline, CDR1 is SGHRS and CDR2 is YFSETQ. The CDR3 totals 18 residues. Trimming took off 0 bases at V and 7 bases at J, with 22 bases between the two ends.

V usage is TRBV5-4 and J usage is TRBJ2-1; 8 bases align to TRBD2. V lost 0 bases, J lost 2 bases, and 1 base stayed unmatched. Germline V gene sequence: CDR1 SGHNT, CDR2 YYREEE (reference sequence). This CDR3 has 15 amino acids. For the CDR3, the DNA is TGTGCCAGCAGCTTGGGCGGGAGGACCTACAATGAGCAGTTCTTC. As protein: CASSLGGRTYNEQFF.

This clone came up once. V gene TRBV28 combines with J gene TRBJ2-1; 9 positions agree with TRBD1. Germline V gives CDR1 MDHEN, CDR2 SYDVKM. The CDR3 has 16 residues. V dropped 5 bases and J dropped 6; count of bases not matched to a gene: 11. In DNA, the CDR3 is TGTGCCAGCAGTCCATACGGGACAGGGAGTGGCAATGAGCAGTTCTTC. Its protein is CASSPYGTGSGNEQFF.

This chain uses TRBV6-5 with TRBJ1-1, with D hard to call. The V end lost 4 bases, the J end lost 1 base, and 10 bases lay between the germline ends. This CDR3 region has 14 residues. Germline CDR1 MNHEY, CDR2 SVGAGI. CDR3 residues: CASSFRTENTEAFF. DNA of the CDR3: TGTGCCAGCAGTTTCCGGACCGAGAACACTGAAGCTTTCTTT.

For the CDR3, the DNA is TGCAGCGTTGCTTCCACGACAGCAAGCAATCAGCCCCAGCATTTT. Amino acid sequence: CSVASTTASNQPQHF. This chain uses TRBV29-1 with TRBJ1-5, with a weak D call TRBD1 (5 bases). The CDR3 totals 15 residues. The V end lost 4 bases, the J end lost 1 base, and 14 bases lay between the germline ends. From germline, CDR1 is SQVTM and CDR2 ANQGSEA.

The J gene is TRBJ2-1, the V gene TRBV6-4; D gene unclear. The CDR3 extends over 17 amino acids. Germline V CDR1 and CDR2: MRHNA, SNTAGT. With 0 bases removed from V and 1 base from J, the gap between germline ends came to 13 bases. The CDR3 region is CASSDSGGSLSYNEQFF. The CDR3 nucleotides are TGTGCCAGCAGTGACTCTGGCGGAAGCCTATCCTACAATGAGCAGTTCTTC.

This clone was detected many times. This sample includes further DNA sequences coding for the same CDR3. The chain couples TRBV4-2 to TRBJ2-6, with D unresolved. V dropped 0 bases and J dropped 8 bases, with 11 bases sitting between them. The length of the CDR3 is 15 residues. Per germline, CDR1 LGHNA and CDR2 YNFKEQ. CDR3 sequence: CASSQDRLQSNVLTF. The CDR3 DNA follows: TGTGCCAGCAGCCAAGACCGACTCCAATCCAACGTCCTGACTTTC.

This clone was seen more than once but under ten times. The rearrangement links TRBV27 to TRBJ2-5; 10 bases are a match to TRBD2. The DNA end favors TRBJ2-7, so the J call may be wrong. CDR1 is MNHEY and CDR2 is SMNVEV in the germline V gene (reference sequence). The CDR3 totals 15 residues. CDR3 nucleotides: TGTGCCAGCAGTTTATCTGTAGCGGGAGGTGGCGAGCAGTACTTC. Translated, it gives CASSLSVAGGGEQYF.

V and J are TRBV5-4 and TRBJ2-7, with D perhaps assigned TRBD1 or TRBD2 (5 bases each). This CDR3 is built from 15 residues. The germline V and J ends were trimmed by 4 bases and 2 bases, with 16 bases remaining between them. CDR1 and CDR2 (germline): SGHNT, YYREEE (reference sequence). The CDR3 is CASSRMGDATYEQYF. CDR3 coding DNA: TGTGCCAGCAGCCGAATGGGGGACGCTACCTACGAGCAGTACTTC. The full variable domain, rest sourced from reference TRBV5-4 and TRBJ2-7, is ETGVTQSPTHLIKTRGQQVTLRCSSQSGHNTVSWYQQALGQGPQFIFQYYREEENGRGNFPPRFSGLQFPNYSSELNVNALELDDSALYLCASSRMGDATYEQYFGPGTRLTVT.

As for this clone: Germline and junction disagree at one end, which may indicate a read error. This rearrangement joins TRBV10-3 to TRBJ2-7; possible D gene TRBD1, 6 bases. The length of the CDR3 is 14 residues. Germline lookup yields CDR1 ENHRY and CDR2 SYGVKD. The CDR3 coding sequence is TGTGCCATCAGTGAGTCTGGACAGTCCTTCGAGCAGTACTTC. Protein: CAISESGQSFEQYF.

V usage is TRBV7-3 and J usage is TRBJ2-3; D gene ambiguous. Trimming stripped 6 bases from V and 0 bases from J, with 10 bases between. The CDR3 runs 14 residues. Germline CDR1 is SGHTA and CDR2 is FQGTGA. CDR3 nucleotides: TGTGCCAGCAGTGCCTCAGTAAGCACAGATACGCAGTATTTT. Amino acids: CASSASVSTDTQYF.

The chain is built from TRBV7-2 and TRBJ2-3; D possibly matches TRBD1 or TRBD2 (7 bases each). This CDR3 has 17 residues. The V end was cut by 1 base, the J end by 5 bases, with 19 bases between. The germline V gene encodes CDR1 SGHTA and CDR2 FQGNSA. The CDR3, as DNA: TGTGCCAGCAGCTTAGGGGCGGGGGACAGCTCAGGAGATACGCAGTATTTT. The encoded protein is CASSLGAGDSSGDTQYF.

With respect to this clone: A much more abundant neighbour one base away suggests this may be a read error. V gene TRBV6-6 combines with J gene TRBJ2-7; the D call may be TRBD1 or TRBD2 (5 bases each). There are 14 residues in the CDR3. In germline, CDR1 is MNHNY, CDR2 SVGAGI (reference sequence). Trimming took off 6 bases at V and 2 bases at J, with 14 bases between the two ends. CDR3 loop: CASRGDAPPYEQYF. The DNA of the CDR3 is TGTGCCAGCAGGGGGGACGCGCCGCCCTACGAGCAGTACTTC.

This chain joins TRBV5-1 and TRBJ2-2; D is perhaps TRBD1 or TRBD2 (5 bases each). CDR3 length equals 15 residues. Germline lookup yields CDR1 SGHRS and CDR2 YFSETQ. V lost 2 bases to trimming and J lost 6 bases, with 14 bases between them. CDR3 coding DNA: TGCGCCAGCAGCTTAGCGGTGCAGGGTCCCGGGGAGCTGTTTTTT. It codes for CASSLAVQGPGELFF.

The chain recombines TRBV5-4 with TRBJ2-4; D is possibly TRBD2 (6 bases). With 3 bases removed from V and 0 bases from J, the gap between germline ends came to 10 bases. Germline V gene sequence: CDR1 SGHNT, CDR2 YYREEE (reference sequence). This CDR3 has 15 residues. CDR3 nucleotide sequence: TGTGCCAGCAGCTCCCTAGCGACAGCCAAAAACATTCAGTACTTC. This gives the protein CASSSLATAKNIQYF. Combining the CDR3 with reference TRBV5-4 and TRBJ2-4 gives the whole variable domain ETGVTQSPTHLIKTRGQQVTLRCSSQSGHNTVSWYQQALGQGPQFIFQYYREEENGRGNFPPRFSGLQFPNYSSELNVNALELDDSALYLCASSSLATAKNIQYFGAGTRLSVL.

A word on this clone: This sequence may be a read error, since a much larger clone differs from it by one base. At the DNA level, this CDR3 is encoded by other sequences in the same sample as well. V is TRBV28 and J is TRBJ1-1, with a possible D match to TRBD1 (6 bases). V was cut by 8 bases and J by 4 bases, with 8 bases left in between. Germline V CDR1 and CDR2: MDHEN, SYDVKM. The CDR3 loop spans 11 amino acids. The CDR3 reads CASRGATEAFF. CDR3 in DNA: TGTGCCAGCCGGGGGGCCACTGAAGCTTTCTTT.